A single sample is the source of the 5 T cell receptor beta chains below, sequenced in a study of T cell responses to AZD1222 COVID-19 vaccine. Repertoires were generated with immunoSEQ multiplex PCR, while TCRdb's copy carries only in-frame clones and drops some. This table has about 81,000 clones, roughly 85% appearing once. Material: peripheral blood, obtained 28 days after the second AZD1222 dose. The source is an adult who received the AZD1222 COVID-19 vaccine.

This chain uses TRBV7-9 with TRBJ1-6, with D perhaps matching TRBD1 (5 bases). The V end was cut by 2 bases, the J end by 7 bases, with 12 bases between. This CDR3 has 15 residues. Germline CDR1 SEHNR, CDR2 FQNEAQ (reference sequence). The CDR3 here is CASSLMSGSNSPLHF. The CDR3, as DNA: TGTGCCAGCAGCTTAATGTCAGGGTCAAATTCACCCCTCCACTTT.

The rearrangement uses TRBV18 and TRBJ1-3; 10 nucleotides agree with TRBD1. The CDR3 extends over 16 amino acids. V lost 4 bases, J lost 2 bases, and 5 bases stayed unmatched. Germline V gene sequence: CDR1 KGHSH, CDR2 LQKENI. Here the CDR3 DNA reads TGTGCCAGCTCACGGGACAGGGGAAAAGCTGGAAACACCATATATTTT. Translating it yields CASSRDRGKAGNTIYF.

In its sample, this clone was seen a few times. The rearrangement joins TRBV29-1 to TRBJ2-5, with D perhaps matching TRBD1 (5 bases). Per the germline V gene, CDR1 is SQVTM and CDR2 is ANQGSEA. The CDR3 has 12 amino acids. Trimming shortened V by 3 bases and J by 13 bases, and 18 bases separated the two germline ends. CDR3 sequence (DNA): TGCAGCGTTGAGGTAGGGGCATCCTCCGGGTACTTC. It translates to CSVEVGASSGYF.

The chain combines TRBV6-5 with TRBJ2-2; 12 positions agree with TRBD2. The CDR3 runs 15 residues. With 2 bases clipped from V and 7 bases from J, the junction kept 2 bases outside the gene matches. Germline V gene lookup returns CDR1 MNHEY and CDR2 SVGAGI. CDR3: CASSYGTSGFGELFF. The CDR3 nucleotides read TGTGCCAGCAGTTACGGGACTAGCGGGTTCGGGGAGCTGTTTTTT.

This clone was recorded only once. The chain has TRBV28 and TRBJ1-3; a weak D match, TRBD1 (6 bases). This CDR3 has 15 amino acids. The germline V gene has CDR1 MDHEN and CDR2 SYDVKM. V was pared by 5 bases and J by 4 bases, with 15 bases between. The DNA for the CDR3 is TGTGCCAGCAGTCGACAGGTTGGGGGGGGAAACACCATATATTTT. Its protein is CASSRQVGGGNTIYF.